These 7 T cell receptor beta chains share one sample of origin, sequenced in a study of cytomegalovirus exposure and HLA in healthy donors. PCR used 60 Vbeta primers and 13 Jbeta primers. TCRdb's copy holds only in-frame clones and misses some; the assay was immunoSEQ multiplex PCR. This listing includes 75,000 to 95,000 clones. The specimen sequenced was PBMCs. The origin of the receptors is a girl aged 5 to 17 in good health and CMV-seropositive.

CDR3 residues: CASSRGQGAYEQYV. CDR3 nucleotides: TGTGCCAGCAGTAGGGGACAGGGGGCCTACGAGCAGTACGTC. The chain links TRBV6-5 to TRBJ2-7, with 11 bases matching TRBD1. The germline gives CDR1 MNHEY, CDR2 SVGAGI. The CDR3 is made up of 14 amino acids. The trim removed 5 bases at V and 2 bases at J, leaving 2 bases unmatched.

The CDR3 DNA reads TGTGCCAGCAGTTCCGGGAGCACAGATACGCAGTATTTT. Translated: CASSSGSTDTQYF. The rearrangement joins TRBV6-5 to TRBJ2-3; D unclear. Trimming cost V 4 bases and J 0 bases, with 5 bases left between them. Germline lookup yields CDR1 MNHEY and CDR2 SVGAGI. The CDR3 is 13 residues long.

V and J are TRBV2 and TRBJ2-1; tentatively, D is TRBD2 (7 bases). This CDR3 region has 14 residues. Germline CDR1 reads SNHLY; CDR2 reads FYNNEI. The V end was cut by 7 bases, the J end by 0 bases, with 10 bases between. The CDR3 region is CASKGGSSYNEQFF. The CDR3 DNA reads as TGTGCCAGCAAGGGGGGGAGCTCCTACAATGAGCAGTTCTTC. Based on the CDR3 plus reference TRBV2 and TRBJ2-1, the full variable domain is EPEVTQTPSHQVTQMGQEVILRCVPISNHLYFYWYRQILGQKVEFLVSFYNNEISEKSEIFDDQFSVERPDGSNFTLKIRSTKLEDSAMYFCASKGGSSYNEQFFGPGTRLTVL.

The V and J genes are TRBV19 and TRBJ2-1; D possibly corresponds to TRBD2 (6 bases). With 0 bases removed from V and 3 bases from J, the gap between germline ends came to 12 bases. The CDR3 length is 16 residues. Germline lookup yields CDR1 LNHDA and CDR2 SQIVND (reference sequence). The CDR3 DNA reads TGTGCCAGTAGTATAGATGGGACTCTTCTCTACAATGAGCAGTTCTTC. Its translation is CASSIDGTLLYNEQFF.

The genes are TRBV5-1 and TRBJ2-1, with 9 bases aligning to TRBD1. Germline assignment: CDR1 SGHRS and CDR2 YFSETQ. The V gene end was trimmed by 1 base and the J gene end by 4 bases; junction bases not matched to a gene: 6. The CDR3 length is 16 residues. The CDR3 loop is CASSLLGQGTYNEQFF. In nucleotides, the CDR3 is TGCGCCAGCAGCTTGTTAGGACAGGGGACATACAATGAGCAGTTCTTC.

V and J are TRBV30 and TRBJ2-1, with TRBD1 matching over 9 bases. The germline gives CDR1 GTSNPN, CDR2 SVGIG (reference sequence). The CDR3 has 13 amino acids. CDR3 nucleotides: TGTGCGTCATCCGGGACAGGGAACAATGAGCAGTTCTTC. Translated, it gives CASSGTGNNEQFF.

This chain connects TRBV15 to TRBJ1-1, with no clear D. Looked up from germline, CDR1 is LNHNV and CDR2 is YYDKDF (reference sequence). CDR3 length equals 14 residues. V lost 9 bases and J lost 4, with 18 bases in between. CDR3 in DNA: TGTGCCACTAGTCTAGTTAGGGAGGGCACTGAAGCTTTCTTT. Translating it yields CATSLVREGTEAFF.